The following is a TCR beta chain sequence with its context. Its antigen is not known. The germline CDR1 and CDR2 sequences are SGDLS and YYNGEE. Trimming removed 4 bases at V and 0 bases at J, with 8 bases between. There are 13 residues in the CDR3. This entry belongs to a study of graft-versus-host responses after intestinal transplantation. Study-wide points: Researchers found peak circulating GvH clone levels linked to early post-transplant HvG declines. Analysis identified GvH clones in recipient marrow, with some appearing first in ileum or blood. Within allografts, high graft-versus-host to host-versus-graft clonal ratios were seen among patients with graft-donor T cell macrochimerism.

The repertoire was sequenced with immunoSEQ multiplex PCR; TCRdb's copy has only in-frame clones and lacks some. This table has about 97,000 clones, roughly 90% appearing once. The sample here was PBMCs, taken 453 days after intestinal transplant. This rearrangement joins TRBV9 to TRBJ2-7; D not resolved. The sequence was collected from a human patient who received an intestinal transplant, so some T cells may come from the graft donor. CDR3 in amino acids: CASSPSSSYEQYF. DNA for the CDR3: TGTGCCAGCAGCCCGAGCAGCTCCTACGAGCAGTACTTC.